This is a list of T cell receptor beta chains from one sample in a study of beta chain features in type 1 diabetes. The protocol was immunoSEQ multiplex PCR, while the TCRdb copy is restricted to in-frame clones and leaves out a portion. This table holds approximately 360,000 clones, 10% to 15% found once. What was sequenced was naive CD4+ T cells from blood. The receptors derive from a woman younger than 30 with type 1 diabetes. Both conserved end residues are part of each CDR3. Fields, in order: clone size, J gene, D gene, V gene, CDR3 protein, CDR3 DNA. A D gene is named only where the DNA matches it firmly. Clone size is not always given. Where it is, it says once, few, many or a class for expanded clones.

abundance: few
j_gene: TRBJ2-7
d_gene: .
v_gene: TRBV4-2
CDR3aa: CASSQDAGGFQYF
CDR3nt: TGTGCCAGCAGCCAAGATGCTGGCGGTTTCCAGTACTTC

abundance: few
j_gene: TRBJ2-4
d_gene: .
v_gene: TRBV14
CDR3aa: CASSQGRAKNIQYF
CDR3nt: TGTGCCAGCAGCCAAGGTCGAGCCAAAAACATTCAGTACTTC

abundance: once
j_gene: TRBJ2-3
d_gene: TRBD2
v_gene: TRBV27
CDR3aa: CASGPTSGSTDTQYF
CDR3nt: TGTGCCAGCGGGCCGACTAGCGGGAGCACAGATACGCAGTATTTT

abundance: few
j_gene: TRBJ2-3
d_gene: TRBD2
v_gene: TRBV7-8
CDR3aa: CASSHRTRADTQYF
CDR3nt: TGTGCCAGCAGCCACCGGACTAGAGCAGATACGCAGTATTTT

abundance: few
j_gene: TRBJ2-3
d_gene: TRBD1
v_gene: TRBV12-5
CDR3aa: CASGSPGQGNTQYF
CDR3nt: TGTGCTAGTGGTTCACCGGGACAGGGAAATACGCAGTATTTT

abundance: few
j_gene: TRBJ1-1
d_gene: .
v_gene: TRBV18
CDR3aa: CASSPLAGNTEAFF
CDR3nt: TGTGCCAGCTCACCACTAGCGGGAAACACTGAAGCTTTCTTT

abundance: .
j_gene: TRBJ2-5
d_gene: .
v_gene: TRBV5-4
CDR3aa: CASSLIGYVRGETQYF
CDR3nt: TGTGCCAGCAGCTTGATAGGTTATGTCCGGGGGGAGACCCAGTACTTC

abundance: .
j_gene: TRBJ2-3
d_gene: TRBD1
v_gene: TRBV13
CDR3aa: CASSPSYRGDTQYF
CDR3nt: TGTGCCAGCAGCCCCTCTTACAGGGGAGATACGCAGTATTTT

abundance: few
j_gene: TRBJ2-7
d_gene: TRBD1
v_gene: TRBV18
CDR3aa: CASSPPSDRGYEQYF
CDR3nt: TGTGCCAGCTCACCACCGAGCGACAGGGGCTACGAGCAGTACTTC

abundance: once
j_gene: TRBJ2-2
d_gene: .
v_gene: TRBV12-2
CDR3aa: CASRFVSYSSPNTGELFF
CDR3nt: TGTGCAAGTCGCTTCGTCTCGTACTCTAGCCCGAACACCGGGGAGCTGTTTTTT

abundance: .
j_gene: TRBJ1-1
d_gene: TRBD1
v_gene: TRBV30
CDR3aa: CAWILTGGTEAFF
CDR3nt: TGTGCCTGGATCCTAACAGGGGGCACTGAAGCTTTCTTT

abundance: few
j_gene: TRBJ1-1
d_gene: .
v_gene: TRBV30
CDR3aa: CAGTNREWTEAFF
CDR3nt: TGTGCCGGGACTAACAGGGAATGGACTGAAGCTTTCTTT

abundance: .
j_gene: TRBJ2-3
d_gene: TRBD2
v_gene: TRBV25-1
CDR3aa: CASSTSGTDTQYF
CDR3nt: TGTGCCAGCAGTACTAGCGGCACAGATACGCAGTATTTT

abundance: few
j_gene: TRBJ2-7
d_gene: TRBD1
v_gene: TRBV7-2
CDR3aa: CASSQGGGTGTYEQYF
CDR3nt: TGTGCCAGCAGCCAGGGGGGTGGGACAGGGACCTACGAGCAGTACTTC

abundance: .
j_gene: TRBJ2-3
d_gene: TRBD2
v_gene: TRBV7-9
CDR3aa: CASRRSSGSTDTQYF
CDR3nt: TGTGCCAGCAGACGTTCTAGCGGTAGCACAGATACGCAGTATTTT

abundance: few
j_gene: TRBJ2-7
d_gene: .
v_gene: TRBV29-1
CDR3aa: CSAGRDKNEQYF
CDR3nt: TGCAGCGCCGGCCGGGACAAAAACGAGCAGTACTTC

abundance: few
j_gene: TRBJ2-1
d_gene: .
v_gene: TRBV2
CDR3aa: CASRMAGDNEQFF
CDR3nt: TGTGCCAGCAGGATGGCAGGGGATAATGAGCAGTTCTTC

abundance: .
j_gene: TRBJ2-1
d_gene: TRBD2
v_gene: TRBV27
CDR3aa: CASSPLAVTFPYNEQFF
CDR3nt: TGTGCCAGCAGTCCACTAGCGGTCACCTTCCCCTACAATGAGCAGTTCTTC

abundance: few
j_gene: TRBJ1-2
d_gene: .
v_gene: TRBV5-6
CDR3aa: CASSATSVGYGYTF
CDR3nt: TGTGCCAGCAGCGCCACCTCGGTTGGCTATGGCTACACCTTC

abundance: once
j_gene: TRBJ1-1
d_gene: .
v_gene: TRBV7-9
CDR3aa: CASSSANRVNTEAFF
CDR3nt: TGTGCCAGCAGCTCCGCTAACAGGGTAAACACTGAAGCTTTCTTT

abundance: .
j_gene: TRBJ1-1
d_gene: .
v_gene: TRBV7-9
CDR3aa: CASSPRRATNTEAFF
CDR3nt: TGTGCCAGCAGCCCGAGGAGGGCAACGAACACTGAAGCTTTCTTT

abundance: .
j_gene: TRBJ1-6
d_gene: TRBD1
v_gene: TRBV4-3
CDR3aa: CASSQDSTGRNSPLHF
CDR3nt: TGCGCCAGCAGCCAAGATTCGACAGGGCGGAATTCACCCCTCCACTTT

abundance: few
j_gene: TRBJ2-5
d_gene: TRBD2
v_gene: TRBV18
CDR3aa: CASSPRRVGRPGTTLGETQYF
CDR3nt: TGTGCCAGCTCACCACGCCGGGTCGGTCGTCCTGGGACTACATTGGGGGAGACCCAGTACTTC

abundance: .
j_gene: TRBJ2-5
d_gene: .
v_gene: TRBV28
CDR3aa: CASSSLYQETQYF
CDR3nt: TGTGCCAGCAGTTCCCTGTACCAAGAGACCCAGTACTTC

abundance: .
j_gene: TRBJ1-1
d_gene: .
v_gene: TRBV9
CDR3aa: CASSVEGVGAEAFF
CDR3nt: TGTGCCAGCAGCGTAGAAGGGGTGGGCGCTGAAGCTTTCTTT

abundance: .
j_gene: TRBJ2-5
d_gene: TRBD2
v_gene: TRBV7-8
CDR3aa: CASSHRGGRARGETQYF
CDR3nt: TGTGCCAGCAGCCATCGTGGGGGGAGGGCCCGAGGGGAGACCCAGTACTTC

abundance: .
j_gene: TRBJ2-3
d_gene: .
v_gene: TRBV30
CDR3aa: CAWMGLAVSTDTQYF
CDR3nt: TGTGCCTGGATGGGCTTAGCGGTCAGCACAGATACGCAGTATTTT

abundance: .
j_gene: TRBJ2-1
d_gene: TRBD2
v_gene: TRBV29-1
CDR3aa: CSVEDHGASGRYNEQFF
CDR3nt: TGCAGCGTTGAAGATCATGGGGCTAGCGGTAGATACAATGAGCAGTTCTTC

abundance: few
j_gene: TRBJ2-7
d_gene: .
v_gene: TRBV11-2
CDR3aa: CASSPSSYEQYF
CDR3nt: TGTGCCAGCAGCCCCTCCTCCTACGAGCAGTACTTC

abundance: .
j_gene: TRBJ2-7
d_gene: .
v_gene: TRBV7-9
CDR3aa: CASSSQGEQYF
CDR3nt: TGTGCCAGCAGCTCTCAGGGGGAGCAGTACTTC

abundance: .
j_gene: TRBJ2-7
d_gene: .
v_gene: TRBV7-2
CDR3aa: CASSLARPGAYEQYF
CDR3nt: TGTGCCAGCAGCTTAGCGCGTCCGGGGGCCTACGAGCAGTACTTC

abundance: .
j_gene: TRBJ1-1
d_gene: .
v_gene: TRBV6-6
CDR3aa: CASSAQGWYTEAFF
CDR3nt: TGTGCCAGCAGCGCCCAGGGGTGGTACACTGAAGCTTTCTTT

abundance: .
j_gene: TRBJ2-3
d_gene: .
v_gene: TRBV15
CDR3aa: CATSRDRGGDLYTQYF
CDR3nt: TGTGCCACCAGCAGAGATCGCGGCGGAGATCTTTATACGCAGTATTTT

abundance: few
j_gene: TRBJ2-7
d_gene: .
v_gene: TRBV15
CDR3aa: CATRGASGTYEQYF
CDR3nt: TGTGCCACCCGGGGGGCTAGCGGAACCTACGAGCAGTACTTC

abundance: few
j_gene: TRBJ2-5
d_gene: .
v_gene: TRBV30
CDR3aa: CAWSAGTQYF
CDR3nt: TGTGCCTGGAGTGCCGGGACCCAGTACTTC

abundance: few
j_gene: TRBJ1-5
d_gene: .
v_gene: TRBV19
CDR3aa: CASSISRTGSGGQPQHF
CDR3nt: TGTGCCAGTAGTATCAGTCGAACAGGGTCGGGTGGGCAGCCCCAGCATTTT